Presented here are 21 T cell receptor beta chains from one specimen sequenced in a study of blood T cell repertoires in COVID-19. Assay used: immunoSEQ multiplex PCR; TCRdb lists only in-frame clones, some missing. This table holds around 150,000 clones, about 88% found once. The sample was peripheral blood. These receptor sequences come from a man between 18 and 29 years old with acute or convalescent COVID-19.

J is TRBJ2-7 and V is TRBV29-1; perhaps TRBD1 as D (6 bases). The germline CDR1 and CDR2 sequences are SQVTM and ANQGSEA. V was trimmed by 1 base and J by 12 bases, leaving 13 bases between them. The CDR3 is made up of 11 amino acids. This CDR3 reads CSVEVTGTRYV. In nucleotides, the CDR3 is TGCAGCGTTGAAGTTACAGGGACCAGGTACGTC.

The count of this clone is one. The rearrangement uses TRBV30 and TRBJ2-7, with D possibly being TRBD2 (7 bases). The V and J ends lost 0 bases and 3 bases respectively, with 9 bases between them. Looked up from germline, CDR1 is GTSNPN and CDR2 is SVGIG (reference sequence). This CDR3 is 13 amino acids long. The CDR3 nucleotides read TGTGCCTGGAGTGTAGGGGGGGACTACGAGCAGTACTTC. It encodes CAWSVGGDYEQYF. Filled out from reference TRBV30 and TRBJ2-7, the complete variable domain reads SQTIHQWPATLVQPVGSPLSLECTVEGTSNPNLYWYRQAAGRGLQLLFYSVGIGQISSEVPQNLSASRPQDRQFILSSKKLLLSDSGFYLCAWSVGGDYEQYFGPGTRLTVT.

This chain links TRBV29-1 with TRBJ1-6; the D gene is possibly TRBD1 (6 bases). Germline CDR1 and CDR2: SQVTM and ANQGSEA. The CDR3 runs to 13 residues. V was shortened by 6 bases and J by 6 bases, with 12 bases between the two germline ends. The CDR3 loop is CSVARDTNSPLHF. DNA for the CDR3: TGCAGCGTAGCCCGGGACACTAATTCACCCCTCCACTTT.

This clone was seen a few times. The chain recombines TRBV5-4 with TRBJ1-2; 9 nucleotides match TRBD1. From germline, CDR1 is SGHNT and CDR2 YYREEE (reference sequence). V shed 7 bases and J 7 bases; nucleotides not matched to a gene: 11. The CDR3 loop spans 14 amino acids. In DNA, the CDR3 is TGTGCCAGCGGGCTACCGGGACAGGGTTTTGGCTACACCTTC. Its protein product is CASGLPGQGFGYTF.

The chain has TRBV19 and TRBJ2-2; 8 positions agree with TRBD1. The CDR3 consists of 18 residues. With 4 bases clipped from V and 1 base from J, the junction kept 11 bases outside the gene matches. Per germline, CDR1 LNHDA and CDR2 SQIVND (reference sequence). CDR3 residues: CASSRGRPGTGNTGELFF. DNA for the CDR3: TGTGCCAGTAGTAGGGGCCGGCCTGGGACAGGGAACACCGGGGAGCTGTTTTTT.

The CDR3, as DNA: TGTGCCAGCAGTTATGGTCCGGGGGGAGGAGAGACCCAGTACTTC. It translates to CASSYGPGGGETQYF. The chain recombines TRBV6-5 with TRBJ2-5, with 7 bases aligning to TRBD2. CDR3 length: 15 residues. The germline V gene encodes CDR1 MNHEY and CDR2 SVGAGI. After removal of 3 bases from V and 4 bases from J, the junction contained 8 bases not matched to a gene.

The chain is built from TRBV12-5 and TRBJ2-2, with D possibly being TRBD2 (6 bases). Germline V gene data show CDR1 as LGHNT and CDR2 as FRNRAP. Deletions cut 0 bases from V and 4 bases from J, with 15 bases between. CDR3 length: 17 amino acids. CDR3 loop: CASGLVLRRGLTGELFF. Here the CDR3 DNA reads TGTGCTAGTGGTTTGGTATTGAGAAGGGGACTCACCGGGGAGCTGTTTTTT.

The gene calls are TRBV12-3 or TRBV12-4 and TRBJ1-1, with D unresolved. The CDR3 spans 13 residues. Trimming cost V 6 bases and J 9 bases, with 17 bases left between them. The CDR3 bases are TGTGCCAGCAGCCAACGGGGAAAACGTCAAGCTTTCTTT. It encodes CASSQRGKRQAFF.

V usage is TRBV19 and J usage is TRBJ2-2, with 7 nucleotides matching TRBD2. Germline values: CDR1 LNHDA, CDR2 SQIVND (reference sequence). The CDR3 has 17 amino acids. V shed 2 bases and J 4 bases; nucleotides not matched to a gene: 10. The CDR3: CASSIRLATFTTGELFF. The CDR3 DNA is TGTGCCAGTAGTATACGACTAGCCACCTTCACCACCGGGGAGCTGTTTTTT.

The rearrangement joins TRBV30 to TRBJ1-4; no firm D call. V was clipped by 0 bases and J by 11 bases, with 16 bases between them. From germline, CDR1 is GTSNPN and CDR2 SVGIG (reference sequence). This CDR3 spans 14 amino acids. In DNA form, the CDR3 reads TGTGCCTGGAGTGTGGGTCAGGAAAGAAATAAACTGTTTTTT. It is translated as CAWSVGQERNKLFF.

V is TRBV2 and J is TRBJ1-5, with 9 bases identical to TRBD1. Germline CDR1 is SNHLY and CDR2 is FYNNEI. The CDR3 is 15 residues long. V lost 5 bases to trimming and J lost 6 bases; unmatched junction nucleotides: 8. The CDR3 coding sequence is TGTGCCAGCAGTCCCGGGACAGGGAGTGTTCAGCCCCAGCATTTT. Its protein is CASSPGTGSVQPQHF.

V is TRBV4-1 and J is TRBJ2-5; 7 bases are shared with TRBD1. From germline, CDR1 is MGHRA and CDR2 YSYEKL. Trimming at V came to 1 base and at J to 4 bases, leaving 9 bases not matched to a gene. The CDR3 is 16 residues long. For the CDR3, the DNA is TGCGCCAGCAGCCAAGTACACAGGGGAGCGGTAGAGACCCAGTACTTC. Translation gives CASSQVHRGAVETQYF.

This clone was counted only a few times. This rearrangement joins TRBV21-1 to TRBJ1-5; TRBD1 reflects the table's D call only, with no check against the DNA. TRBV21-1 is reported as a pseudogene. The CDR3 covers 17 residues. CDR3 amino acids: CASSSRGRRYSNQPQHF. CDR3 bases: TGTGCCAGCAGCTCCAGGGGGCGTAGATATAGCAATCAGCCCCAGCATTTT.

The table lists this clone with a few counts. The gene calls are TRBV2 and TRBJ1-3, with D tentatively TRBD1 (5 bases). The V end was cut by 6 bases, the J end by 0 bases, with 18 bases between. The CDR3 length is 17 residues. The germline gives CDR1 SNHLY, CDR2 FYNNEI. The CDR3: CASSRGGRASSGNTIYF. CDR3 DNA sequence: TGTGCCAGCAGCCGAGGCGGCAGGGCCAGCTCTGGAAACACCATATATTTT. The complete variable domain, with remaining parts taken from reference TRBV2 and TRBJ1-3, reads EPEVTQTPSHQVTQMGQEVILRCVPISNHLYFYWYRQILGQKVEFLVSFYNNEISEKSEIFDDQFSVERPDGSNFTLKIRSTKLEDSAMYFCASSRGGRASSGNTIYFGEGSWLTVV.

The rearrangement joins TRBV27 to TRBJ1-1; 7 positions agree with TRBD1. The CDR3 is 16 amino acids. Germline assignment: CDR1 MNHEY and CDR2 SMNVEV (reference sequence). V gave up 1 base and J gave up 5 bases; unmatched junction bases: 10. The CDR3 nucleotides read TGTGCCAGCAGTTTATTGTGGACAGGAGAGAATACTGAAGCTTTCTTT. The encoded protein is CASSLLWTGENTEAFF.

In this sample, this clone turned up once. CDR3 in amino acids: CASSPRTAYEQYV. DNA of the CDR3: TGTGCCAGCAGCCCTCGGACAGCCTACGAGCAGTACGTC. The J gene is TRBJ2-7, the V gene TRBV28; D is perhaps TRBD1 (6 bases). The germline V gene encodes CDR1 MDHEN and CDR2 SYDVKM. V dropped 6 bases and J dropped 2 bases, with 11 bases sitting between them. CDR3 length: 13 amino acids.

The chain has TRBV5-4 and TRBJ2-1; weak D call: TRBD2 (6 bases). Germline V lookup: CDR1 SGHNT, CDR2 YYREEE (reference sequence). The CDR3 sequence is 15 residues long. V lost 1 base and J 3 bases, leaving 11 bases between the germline ends. The CDR3 bases are TGTGCCAGCAGCTTGTCGGGACTGTACTACAATGAGCAGTTCTTC. This codes for CASSLSGLYYNEQFF.

This clone showed up just a few times. This chain uses TRBV19 with TRBJ2-1, with a weak D call TRBD2 (6 bases). This CDR3 contains 13 residues. The V gene lost 4 bases and the J gene lost 4 bases, with 8 bases spanning the gap. CDR1 LNHDA and CDR2 SQIVND come from the germline V gene (reference sequence). This CDR3 is CASSKRVYNEQFF. DNA for the CDR3: TGTGCCAGTAGTAAGCGGGTGTACAATGAGCAGTTCTTC.

The chain has TRBV5-1 and TRBJ2-1; 8 nucleotides match TRBD2. The germline CDR1 and CDR2 sequences are SGHRS and YFSETQ. This CDR3 comprises 15 residues. With V trimmed by 6 bases and J by 4 bases, 9 bases remained unmatched. Written as DNA, the CDR3 is TGCGCCAGCAAACGGGTGGAGCGGGGGTACAATGAGCAGTTCTTC. This codes for CASKRVERGYNEQFF.

The rearrangement joins TRBV6-1 to TRBJ1-2; TRBD1 aligns across 11 bases. V shed 2 bases, J shed 5 bases, and the junction held 7 bases outside the gene matches. Germline V lookup: CDR1 MNHNS, CDR2 SASEGT. The CDR3 has 16 residues. CDR3 residues: CASSEFHGQGAYGYTF. Here the CDR3 DNA reads TGTGCCAGCAGTGAATTCCATGGACAGGGGGCATATGGCTACACCTTC.

The V call is TRBV12-3 or TRBV12-4, the J call TRBJ2-7, with D maybe TRBD1 (5 bases). The V end lost 3 bases, the J end lost 3 bases, and 9 bases lay between the germline ends. This CDR3 comprises 13 residues. CDR3 DNA sequence: TGTGCCAGCAGTTTGGGGCAGTTCTACGAGCAGTACGTC. Translation: CASSLGQFYEQYV.